The clone carrying this TCR beta chain was seen a single time. The CDR3 covers 17 residues. Germline CDR1 reads LGHNA; CDR2 reads YSLEER. Trimming removed 0 bases from V and 0 bases from J, with 9 bases in between. Regions amplified from RNA transcripts were the TCR beta CDR3 regions. Using the HTBI primer set, a first-round RT-PCR was run on the TCR CDR3. TCRdb redid the calling of the multiplex PCR reads with MiXCR, one entry per CDR3 protein. Among hundreds of thousands of distinct CDR3 sequences listed, more than 15% were seen once. The sample is drawn from a study of T cells in Graves' hyperthyroidism and ophthalmopathy.

Sequenced: blood. The chain carries TRBV4-3 and TRBJ1-6; the D gene is possibly TRBD1 (6 bases). This TCR came from a woman aged 18-35 years with Graves' hyperthyroidism. The CDR3 DNA reads as TGCGCCAGCAGCCAAGAATGGGGGGCCTCCTATAATTCACCCCTCCACTTT. Protein product: CASSQEWGASYNSPLHF.